This is a list of T cell receptor beta chains from one sample in a study of shared clonotypes between healthy human individuals. Repertoires were generated with immunoSEQ multiplex PCR, while TCRdb's copy carries only in-frame clones and drops some. The sample lists roughly 2,500,000 clones, over 85% occurring once. The sequencing input was naive CD4+ T cells from PBMCs. These receptor sequences come from a man between 18 and 29 years old in good health. Some clones in this sample may be carry-over from other donors' samples. Each CDR3 is given without its conserved first and last residue. Clone size is not always given. Where it is, it says once, few, many or a class for expanded clones.

NA	TRBV5-5	ASSQRWDSNQPQH
NA	TRBV6-5	ASSYAGIEAF
NA	TRBV6-1	ASRNAGTGGYGYT
once	TRBV6-5	ASSLLAGGFNEQF
NA	TRBV7-8	ASTQAAWGSSYEQY
NA	TRBV7-2	ASSSGQLQNTEAF
NA	TRBV19	ASSIWPPGGDEQF
NA	TRBV5-6	ASSIGTAEANYGYT
NA	TRBV5-1	ASSYDGRQETQY
NA	TRBV7-9	ASSLEDGGTEAF
NA	TRBV7-3	ASSTQPPQGSTGELF
NA	TRBV5-1	ASSLAGTGDNSPLH
NA	TRBV5-8	ASSGTSGNLWEQY
NA	TRBV29-1	SVRGLAQETQY
NA	TRBV11-2	ASSAGQRAF
NA	TRBV7-6	ASSLRAPGQGISYEQY
NA	TRBV28	ASSPRGVEAF
NA	TRBV25-1	ASSEPAGRRSPLH
NA	TRBV28	ASSRRQGLHNEQF
NA	TRBV11-2	ASSALVGADTQY
NA	TRBV6-6	ASGTTYEQY
NA	TRBV30	AWSLTGFEQF
NA	TRBV18	ASSPPSRGANVLT
NA	TRBV4-3	ASSQRGETQY
NA	TRBV7-2	ASSLAPGNGVNTQY
once	TRBV5-5	ASSDDGGYGYEQY
NA	TRBV5-1	ASTSSRVGEKLF
NA	TRBV19	ASRSLVAEAYNEQF
NA	TRBV7-3	ASSARGQSTDTQY
NA	TRBV5-5	ASSRQQREAYEQY
NA	TRBV11-3	ASSLGREVPGELF
NA	TRBV28	ASSWARSGEQY
NA	TRBV29-1	SAVSQNIQY
NA	TRBV10-3	AISQTEVYGYT
NA	TRBV27	ASSLMGNQPQH